The 14 T cell receptor beta chains below were found in one sample sequenced in a study of blood T cells in healthy people across ages. A second PCR of roughly 7 to 11 cycles used a sample-barcoded 5' primer and a J-beta primer mix. From the 5' RACE reads, TCRdb called clonotypes with MiXCR, one entry per CDR3 protein. Among about a million distinct CDR3 sequences, around two fifths were seen once, and the ten largest hold under 15%. Sequencing was done on a sample of blood. These receptors all stem from a man aged 18 to 30 in good health.

The chain combines TRBV6-5 with TRBJ2-2; 8 positions agree with TRBD1. The germline V gene encodes CDR1 MNHEY and CDR2 SVGAGI. The CDR3 is 17 residues long. The trim removed 0 bases at V and 4 bases at J, leaving 7 bases unmatched. The CDR3, as DNA: TGTGCCAGCAGTTACTCCGCGACAGGGGAATTCACCGGGGAGCTGTTTTTT. Its protein is CASSYSATGEFTGELFF.

This rearrangement joins TRBV2 to TRBJ2-1; 9 bases are shared with TRBD2. The CDR3 extends over 16 amino acids. The V gene end was trimmed by 7 bases and the J gene end by 4 bases; junction bases not matched to a gene: 11. The V gene's germline CDR1 is SNHLY and CDR2 FYNNEI. CDR3 in DNA: TGTGCCAGCATTCTACCTCCCAGCGGGGGGTACAATGAGCAGTTCTTC. It codes for CASILPPSGGYNEQFF.

This sequence joins TRBV3-1 and TRBJ1-2, with D possibly being TRBD1 (5 bases). Germline CDR1 reads LGHDT; CDR2 reads YNNKEL (reference sequence). The CDR3 has 15 amino acids. The V and J ends lost 1 base and 3 bases respectively, with 12 bases between them. CDR3 loop: CASSQVRRGDYGYTF. For the CDR3, the DNA is TGTGCCAGCAGCCAAGTTCGGAGAGGGGACTATGGCTACACCTTC.

The sample holds a few counts of this clonotype. The chain recombines TRBV7-9 with TRBJ2-7; D unresolved. Germline V lookup: CDR1 SEHNR, CDR2 FQNEAQ (reference sequence). The CDR3 consists of 15 residues. V dropped 1 base and J dropped 3 bases, with 13 bases sitting between them. The CDR3 protein is CASSLDATPYYEQYF. The CDR3 DNA reads TGTGCCAGCAGCTTAGACGCCACTCCCTACTACGAGCAGTACTTC. Complete variable domain (other parts from reference TRBV7-9 and TRBJ2-7): DTGVSQNPRHKITKRGQNVTFRCDPISEHNRLYWYRQTLGQGPEFLTYFQNEAQLEKSRLLSDRFSAERPKGSFSTLEIQRTEQGDSAMYLCASSLDATPYYEQYFGPGTRLTVT.

The J gene is TRBJ1-5, the V gene TRBV20-1; D is perhaps TRBD1 (6 bases). The CDR3 is made up of 17 amino acids. Trimming left V 6 bases short and J 1 base short, with 22 bases between. From germline, CDR1 is DFQATT and CDR2 SNEGSKA (reference sequence). The CDR3 here is CSARREGDLLSNQPQHF. CDR3 bases: TGCAGTGCCCGTCGAGAGGGGGATCTTTTAAGCAATCAGCCCCAGCATTTT.

The gene calls are TRBV4-1 and TRBJ2-3; TRBD2 agrees at 11 bases. Germline CDR1 reads MGHRA; CDR2 reads YSYEKL. CDR3 size: 20 residues. J lost 0 bases, V lost 0 bases, and 11 bases had no gene match. DNA of the CDR3: TGCGCCAGCAGCCAAGAAGGCCTAGCGGGGGGCCCTCAAAGCACAGATACGCAGTATTTT. Protein product: CASSQEGLAGGPQSTDTQYF.

The gene calls are TRBV9 and TRBJ1-1; D unresolved. CDR1 and CDR2 from the germline V gene are SGDLS and YYNGEE. The CDR3 extends over 14 amino acids. Trimming cost V 4 bases and J 5 bases, with 15 bases left between them. Here the CDR3 DNA reads TGTGCCAGCAGCCCCCGCAGGATGGGTACTGAAGCTTTCTTT. This codes for CASSPRRMGTEAFF.

The chain is built from TRBV9 and TRBJ1-1; D is perhaps TRBD1 (6 bases). CDR3 length: 14 amino acids. Germline-derived CDR1 and CDR2 are SGDLS and YYNGEE. Deletions cut 4 bases from V and 6 bases from J, with 16 bases between. The CDR3 loop reads CASSPQQGVAEAFF. DNA for the CDR3: TGTGCCAGCAGCCCACAACAGGGTGTCGCTGAAGCTTTCTTT.

The sample holds a few counts of this clonotype. The J gene is TRBJ2-3, the V gene TRBV5-1; tentative D call: TRBD2 (5 bases). Trimming removed 3 bases at V and 3 bases at J, with 14 bases between. Germline CDR1 and CDR2: SGHRS and YFSETQ. The CDR3 sequence is 15 residues long. The CDR3 region is CASSSSSGRTDTQYF. In DNA, the CDR3 is TGCGCCAGCAGCTCCAGCAGCGGAAGAACAGATACGCAGTATTTT.

This clonotype was detected once. CDR3 nucleotides: TGCGCCAGCAGCCGAGACCCAGGGGGAAGCAATCAGCCCCAGCATTTT. Encoded protein: CASSRDPGGSNQPQHF. The chain is built from TRBV5-1 and TRBJ1-5; TRBD1 agrees at 7 bases. The CDR3 contains 16 residues. With 4 bases clipped from V and 1 base from J, the junction kept 8 bases outside the gene matches. Germline CDR1 is SGHRS and CDR2 is YFSETQ.

This clonotype was recorded a few times. This chain links TRBV2 with TRBJ1-6, with D unclear. The CDR3 covers 15 residues. With 7 bases removed from V and 1 base from J, the gap between germline ends came to 11 bases. CDR1 is SNHLY and CDR2 is FYNNEI in the germline V gene. For the CDR3, the DNA is TGTGCCAGCACACCCAGAATATCCTATAATTCACCCCTCCACTTT. This gives the protein CASTPRISYNSPLHF.

Many counts were recorded for this clonotype. The chain combines TRBV4-1 with TRBJ2-3, with 8 bases lining up with TRBD2. The V gene end was trimmed by 4 bases and the J gene end by 3 bases; junction bases not matched to a gene: 6. Germline V gene sequence: CDR1 MGHRA, CDR2 YSYEKL. The CDR3 spans 15 residues. CDR3 amino acids: CASSPYGGDTDTQYF. As DNA, the CDR3 is TGCGCCAGCAGCCCCTACGGGGGGGATACAGATACGCAGTATTTT.

This rearrangement joins TRBV27 to TRBJ1-1, with D tentatively TRBD1 (5 bases). CDR1 MNHEY and CDR2 SMNVEV come from the germline V gene (reference sequence). Trimming removed 6 bases at V and 1 base at J, with 15 bases between. The CDR3 loop spans 15 amino acids. The CDR3 DNA reads as TGTGCCAGCAGCCCAGCTCGACAGACGAACACTGAAGCTTTCTTT. This codes for CASSPARQTNTEAFF.

The V and J genes are TRBV20-1 and TRBJ1-5, with D hard to call. The CDR3 is made up of 15 amino acids. In germline, CDR1 is DFQATT, CDR2 SNEGSKA (reference sequence). V was cut by 6 bases and J by 2 bases, with 17 bases left in between. The DNA for the CDR3 is TGCAGTGCCGAAAGGGCGCAGGCTGGCAATCAGCCCCAGCATTTT. This translates into CSAERAQAGNQPQHF.